A selection of T cell receptor beta chains follows, all from one sample in a study of T cell responses to AZD1222 COVID-19 vaccine. Sequencing was performed with immunoSEQ multiplex PCR; in TCRdb, only in-frame clones are kept and a portion is missing. The table has about 66,000 clones, about four fifths seen once. The sample here was peripheral blood, taken on day 0 of MenACWY control vaccination. These receptor sequences come from an adult in good health. Both conserved end residues are part of each CDR3. D genes are given only for firm matches. Rows may omit the clone size; those that give it use once, few, many or a size class.

j_gene	len	d_gene	v_gene	abundance	CDR3nt	CDR3aa
TRBJ1-2	13	NA	TRBV6-5	once	TGTGCCAGCACCCCCCGGCAGGGGAATGGCTACACCTTC	CASTPRQGNGYTF
TRBJ1-4	14	NA	TRBV10-2	NA	TGCGCCTGCCGCTTGGGGGGTGAGGATGAAAAACTGTTTTTT	CACRLGGEDEKLFF
TRBJ2-1	19	TRBD2	TRBV4-1	large	TGCGCCAGCAGCTCGCCGGGACTAGCGGGAGGGCAGGAAAGGAATGAGCAGTTCTTC	CASSSPGLAGGQERNEQFF
TRBJ1-1	16	NA	TRBV9	few	TGTGCCAGCAGCGTAGCCCCAGAACAGGGGAACACTGAAGCTTTCTTT	CASSVAPEQGNTEAFF
TRBJ1-5	14	NA	TRBV24-1	NA	TGTGCCACCAGTGGACGGACAGATAATCAGCCCCAGCATTTT	CATSGRTDNQPQHF
TRBJ2-7	14	NA	TRBV7-8	NA	TGTGCCAGCTCCCGACACACGTTATCCTACGAGCAGTACTTC	CASSRHTLSYEQYF
TRBJ1-2	14	NA	TRBV5-5	NA	TGTGCCAGCAGCTCTACAATAGAATTGGAAGGCTACACCTTC	CASSSTIELEGYTF
TRBJ1-2	13	NA	TRBV2	NA	TGTGCCAGCAGCGAGAATCCCCTCTACGGCTACACCTTC	CASSENPLYGYTF
TRBJ2-1	15	TRBD1	TRBV2	NA	TGTGCCAGCAGTGAGGGGGGACAGGGTAACAATGAGCAGTTCTTC	CASSEGGQGNNEQFF
TRBJ2-5	14	NA	TRBV5-4	NA	TGTGCCAGCAGCTCAAAGAAGGGGCGAGAGACCCAGTACTTC	CASSSKKGRETQYF
TRBJ2-7	15	NA	TRBV19	NA	TGTGCCAGTAGCCTTAAGAGCAGGGGAAACTACGAGCAGTACTTC	CASSLKSRGNYEQYF
TRBJ2-6	20	NA	TRBV19	NA	TGTGCCAGTACAGGGGGGGACGTACCGAGAGGGAGCTCTGGGGCCAACGTCCTGACTTTC	CASTGGDVPRGSSGANVLTF
TRBJ2-3	13	NA	TRBV7-2	NA	TGTGCCAGCCGGGGGGCTAGCACAGATACGCAGTATTTT	CASRGASTDTQYF
TRBJ2-3	14	NA	TRBV7-3	NA	TGTGCCAGCAGCTTCGGGGGCGGGACAGATACGCAGTATTTT	CASSFGGGTDTQYF
TRBJ1-3	15	NA	TRBV30	once	TGTGCCTGGGACCGGGACGGAGGACAGGGAAACACCATATATTTT	CAWDRDGGQGNTIYF
TRBJ2-2	15	TRBD2	TRBV9	NA	TGTGCCAGCAGCGTGACTAGCTCGAACACCGGGGAGCTGTTTTTT	CASSVTSSNTGELFF
TRBJ1-2	15	NA	TRBV24-1	NA	TGTGCCACCAGGGACCTCGGACAGAGAAACTATGGCTACACCTTC	CATRDLGQRNYGYTF
TRBJ2-3	16	TRBD2	TRBV4-2	NA	TGTGCCAGCAGCCAAACAGCCGTAGCGGGGAAGAATACGCAGTATTTT	CASSQTAVAGKNTQYF
TRBJ2-5	14	TRBD2	TRBV10-3	NA	TGTGCCATCAGTGAGTCGGCGGGAGAAGAGACCCAGTACTTC	CAISESAGEETQYF
TRBJ2-2	16	TRBD1	TRBV6-4	few	TGTGCCAGCAGCGTTGGGACAGGGGGAAACACCGGGGAGCTGTTTTTT	CASSVGTGGNTGELFF
TRBJ1-3	16	NA	TRBV5-6	NA	TGTGCCAGCAGCTTGCCGTCAGGGAGTATCGGAAACACCATATATTTT	CASSLPSGSIGNTIYF
TRBJ1-2	12	NA	TRBV6-5	NA	TGTGCCAGCAGTTACTCCCAGGGAGGTTTGACCTTC	CASSYSQGGLTF
TRBJ2-3	17	TRBD1	TRBV6-1	NA	TGTGCCAGCAGTGAAGCGAGGGGGCAGGGTGTAAGTTATACGCAGTATTTT	CASSEARGQGVSYTQYF
TRBJ2-3	17	NA	TRBV7-3	NA	TGTGCCAGCAGCTTAAACGGAGGAGGGACAGCCACAGATACGCAGTATTTT	CASSLNGGGTATDTQYF
TRBJ1-1	14	NA	TRBV11-2	NA	TGTGCCAGCAGCTTCGGGGTTGCGAACACTGAAGCTTTCTTT	CASSFGVANTEAFF